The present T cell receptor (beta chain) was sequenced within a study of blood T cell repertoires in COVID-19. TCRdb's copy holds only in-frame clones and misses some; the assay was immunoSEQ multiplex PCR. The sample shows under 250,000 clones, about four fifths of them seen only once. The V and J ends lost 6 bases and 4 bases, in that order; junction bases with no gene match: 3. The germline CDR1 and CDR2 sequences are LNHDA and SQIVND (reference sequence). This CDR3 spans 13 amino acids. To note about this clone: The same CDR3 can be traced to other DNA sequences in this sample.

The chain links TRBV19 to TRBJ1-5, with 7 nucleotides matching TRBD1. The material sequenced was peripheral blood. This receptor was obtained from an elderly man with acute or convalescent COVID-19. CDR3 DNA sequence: TGTGCCAGTAGCCGACAGGGAAATCAGCCCCAGCATTTT. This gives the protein CASSRQGNQPQHF.